The T cell receptor (beta chain) described here comes from a study of vaccination effects on CD4 cells after COVID-19. Here immunoSEQ multiplex PCR was the method, and the copy in TCRdb shows in-frame clones only, minus some. The repertoire holds approximately 37,000 clones, with 65% to 75% as singletons. Subsequent to a culture period of nine to ten days, CD4+ T cells were isolated. BNT162b2 vaccine or mRNA-1273 vaccine was given to participants in two doses. Per germline, CDR1 SGHKS and CDR2 YYEKEE (reference sequence). V was cut by 3 bases and J by 6 bases, with 18 bases left in between. The CDR3 runs to 15 residues. A few counts support this clone. The antigen is not known.

The chain carries TRBV5-5 and TRBJ1-1; D may be TRBD1 (5 bases). The sequence came from a human donor who received a COVID-19 vaccine. Sequenced material: CD4+ T cells from PBMCs cultured without peptide, taken after COVID-19 vaccination. CDR3 nucleotides: TGTGCCAGCAGCTCTCGCGGGGGAAGTCGTCCTGAAGCTTTCTTT. Protein sequence: CASSSRGGSRPEAFF.